Sequencing of this T cell receptor (beta chain) was carried out in a study of OX40 agonist ivuxolimab in advanced cancers. Whole-study context: Enrollees could have had prior anti-PD-1, anti-PD-L1 or anti-CTLA-4 therapy, which under 50% had received.

Assay: immunoSEQ multiplex PCR; the TCRdb copy retains only in-frame clones and omits some. The sample shows some 38,000 clones, roughly 90% of them seen only once. Germline V gives CDR1 SGHAT, CDR2 FQNNGV. The CDR3 is 14 amino acids. V was clipped by 1 base and J by 4 bases, with 11 bases between them. This sequence was found in an adult with an advanced solid tumor such as melanoma, head and neck, liver or kidney cancer. Here the sequenced sample was CD4+ or CD8+ T cells sorted from blood, taken in a trial of the OX40 agonist ivuxolimab. The gene calls are TRBV11-2 and TRBJ2-7; D remains unclear. The CDR3 protein is CASSLGVEQYEQYF. The CDR3 DNA reads as TGTGCCAGCAGCTTAGGGGTCGAGCAGTACGAGCAGTACTTC.